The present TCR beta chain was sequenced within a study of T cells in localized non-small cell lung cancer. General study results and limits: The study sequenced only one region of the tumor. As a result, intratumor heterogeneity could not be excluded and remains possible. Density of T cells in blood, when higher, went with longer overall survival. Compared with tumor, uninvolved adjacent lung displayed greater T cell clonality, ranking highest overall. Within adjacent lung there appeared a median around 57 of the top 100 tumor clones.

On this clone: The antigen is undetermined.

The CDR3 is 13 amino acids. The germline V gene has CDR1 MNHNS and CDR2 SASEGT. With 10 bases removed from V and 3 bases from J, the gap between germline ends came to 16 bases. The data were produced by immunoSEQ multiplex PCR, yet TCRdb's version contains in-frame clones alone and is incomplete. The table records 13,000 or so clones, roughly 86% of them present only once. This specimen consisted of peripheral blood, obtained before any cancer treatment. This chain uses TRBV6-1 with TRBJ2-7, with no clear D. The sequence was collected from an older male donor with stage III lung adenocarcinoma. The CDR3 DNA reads TGTGCCATCGCCCAGCGTATAGGCTACGAGCAGTACTTC. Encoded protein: CAIAQRIGYEQYF.